This T cell receptor beta chain was profiled in a study of a mutant IDH1 vaccine in newly diagnosed glioma. Looking at the study overall: Treated patients, about 60% male and about 38% female, averaged approximately 40 years of age.

This clone has just one count. Its target is unknown. Repertoires were generated with immunoSEQ multiplex PCR, while TCRdb's copy carries only in-frame clones and drops some. The sample carries tens of thousands of clones, 76% recorded once. Germline V CDR1 and CDR2: MRHNA, SNTAGT. The CDR3 covers 14 residues. V shed 6 bases and J shed 1 base, with 12 bases lying between them. Described time point: week 35, safety follow-up. With topical imiquimod, each dose of the vaccine consisted of 300 ug of mutant IDH1 20-mer peptide. Patients had eight vaccinations, in weeks 1, 3, 5, 7, 11, 15, 19 and 23. Donor diagnoses consisted of new WHO grade 3 or 4 IDH1-mutant, ATRX-lost astrocytomas.

This receptor was taken from a man aged 35-49 years with glioma. The material sequenced was PBMCs, taken from a glioma patient whose treatment included an IDH1 peptide vaccine. The V gene is TRBV6-4, the J gene TRBJ1-1; perhaps TRBD1 as D (5 bases). The CDR3 nucleotides are TGTGCCAGCAGCCCTTCGCAGGGGAACACTGAAGCTTTCTTT. The encoded protein is CASSPSQGNTEAFF.